The 3 T cell receptor beta chains given below trace back to one sample, sequenced in a study of T cells in Graves' hyperthyroidism and ophthalmopathy. RNA transcripts provided the source from which TCR beta CDR3 regions were amplified. A set of HTBI primers served as the primers for a first-round RT-PCR of the TCR CDR3. One entry per CDR3 protein, called by TCRdb with MiXCR from the multiplex PCR reads. The sample includes about 400,000 distinct CDR3 sequences, around 25% of them seen just once. Sequences were obtained from blood. These receptors were collected from a man between 50 and 59 years old with Graves' hyperthyroidism.

This clonotype was counted a few times. The chain recombines TRBV7-2 with TRBJ1-5, with D tentatively TRBD1 (5 bases). The length of the CDR3 is 15 residues. Germline lookup yields CDR1 SGHTA and CDR2 FQGNSA. V shed 2 bases and J shed 3 bases, with 11 bases lying between them. The CDR3 nucleotides are TGTGCCAGCAGCTTAAGGGACGGATACAATCAGCCCCAGCATTTT. It codes for CASSLRDGYNQPQHF.

V and J are TRBV10-2 and TRBJ1-3; D uncertain. CDR3 length: 14 amino acids. The V gene lost 5 bases and the J gene lost 0 bases, with 8 bases spanning the gap. Germline V gene data show CDR1 as WSHSY and CDR2 as SAAADI. The CDR3 sequence is CASSLQSSGNTIYF. As DNA, the CDR3 is TGCGCCAGCAGTCTACAGAGCTCTGGAAACACCATATATTTT.

Only a few counts were recorded for this clonotype. This chain joins TRBV2 and TRBJ2-7; TRBD2 matches at 8 bases. CDR1 and CDR2 (germline): SNHLY, FYNNEI. The ends lost 8 bases at V and 3 bases at J; junction bases unmatched: 6. The CDR3 is 13 amino acids. CDR3 DNA sequence: TGTGCCAGCCGGGAGGGGTGGGTCTACGAGCAGTACTTC. Translating gives CASREGWVYEQYF.